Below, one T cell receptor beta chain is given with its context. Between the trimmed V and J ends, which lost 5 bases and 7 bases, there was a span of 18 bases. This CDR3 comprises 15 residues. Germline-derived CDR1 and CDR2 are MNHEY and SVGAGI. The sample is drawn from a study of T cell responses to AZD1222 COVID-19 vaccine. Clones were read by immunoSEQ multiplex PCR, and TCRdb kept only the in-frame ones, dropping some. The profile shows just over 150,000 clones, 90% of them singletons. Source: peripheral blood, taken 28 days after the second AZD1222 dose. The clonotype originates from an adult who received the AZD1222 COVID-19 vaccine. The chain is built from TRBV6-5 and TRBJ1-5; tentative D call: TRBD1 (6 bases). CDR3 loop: CASSPQGIIGQPQHF. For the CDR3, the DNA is TGTGCCAGCAGTCCACAGGGAATTATCGGACAGCCCCAGCATTTT.